This passage covers 2 T cell receptor beta chains from one sample sequenced in a study of CD4 and CD8 cells across lung adenocarcinoma regions. MiXCR, applied by TCRdb to the PCR reads, yields one record per CDR3 protein. The sample consists of about 12,000 distinct CDR3 sequences, roughly 48% of them appearing once. The sequenced sample was CD8+ T cells from the margin of a lung tumor. The receptors were sampled from a female donor with lung adenocarcinoma. The CD4 and CD8 labels of this study may be unreliable.

By frequency in the sample, this clonotype is medium-sized. The chain has TRBV27 and TRBJ2-6; TRBD2 is a possible D gene (8 bases). V was cut by 3 bases and J by 3 bases, with 18 bases left in between. The CDR3 sequence is 18 residues long. The germline V gene encodes CDR1 MNHEY and CDR2 SMNVEV (reference sequence). In nucleotides, the CDR3 is TGTGCCAGCAGTTTTCGCCGACAGGGACTAGTTGGGGCCAACGTCCTGACTTTC. As protein: CASSFRRQGLVGANVLTF.

As for this clonotype: At one end, the junction sequence differs from germline, possibly due to a read error. The V gene is TRBV6-1, the J gene TRBJ2-3, with TRBD2 matching over 8 bases. CDR3 size: 16 residues. CDR1 is MNHNS, CDR2 SASEGT, per germline. The DNA of the CDR3 is TGTGCCAGCAGGCCTAGCGGGCGCCCAACCAAAGATACCCAGTATTTC. It specifies CASRPSGRPTKDTQYF.